Listed below are T cell receptor beta chains from one sample, sequenced in a study of tumour-infiltrating T cells in Burkitt lymphoma. The data were produced by immunoSEQ multiplex PCR, yet TCRdb's version contains in-frame clones alone and is incomplete. The sample holds thousands of clones, about a sixth seen once. The sequenced sample was tumor tissue. The receptors were sampled from a human donor with diffuse large B-cell lymphoma. CDR3s include the opening cysteine and the closing phenylalanine or tryptophan. Each record gives: V gene, D gene, clone size, J gene, CDR3 DNA, CDR3 protein. The D gene is left open where the match is weak. Expanded clones get a size class; other rows say once, few or many, or leave the size out.

TRBV19	TRBD2	.	TRBJ2-5	TGTGCCAGTAGTGGGACTAGCGGGAGGGCCGGAGAGACCCAGTACTTC	CASSGTSGRAGETQYF
TRBV4-1	TRBD1	.	TRBJ2-5	TGCGCCAGCAGCCAAGATTCAGGGGGCCTGAACCAAGAGACCCAGTACTTC	CASSQDSGGLNQETQYF
TRBV18	TRBD1	.	TRBJ1-2	TGTGCCAGCTCACCCGGACAGGGGGCGCACTATGGCTACACCTTC	CASSPGQGAHYGYTF
TRBV6-1	.	few	TRBJ2-7	TGTGCCAGCAGACCCAGGGGTCCCCTCTCCTACGAGCAGTACTTC	CASRPRGPLSYEQYF
TRBV11-3	TRBD2	medium-sized	TRBJ2-7	TGTGCCAGCAGCGGGGCGGGAGCTGGGCAGTACTTC	CASSGAGAGQYF
TRBV7-9	.	.	TRBJ2-2	TGTGCCAGCAGCTTCCAGGTTAACACCGGGGAGCTGTTTTTT	CASSFQVNTGELFF
TRBV5-4	TRBD1	few	TRBJ2-3	TGTGCCAGCAGCCGTCACGGGACAGGGGGCGGGCCAGATACGCAGTATTTT	CASSRHGTGGGPDTQYF
TRBV9	.	.	TRBJ2-1	TGTGCCAGCAGCGTAGTTAGTGGCGGGGCCTACAATGAGCAGTTCTTC	CASSVVSGGAYNEQFF
TRBV2	.	.	TRBJ2-2	TGTGCCAGCAGTGAAGCGCTTCTGGACACCGGGGAGCTGTTTTTT	CASSEALLDTGELFF
TRBV6-6	.	.	TRBJ2-5	TGTGCCAGCACGCTGACCGACAACGACCTCGAGACCCAGTACTTC	CASTLTDNDLETQYF
TRBV10-3	.	.	TRBJ1-1	TGTGCCATCAGCTGGACGGAAAACACTGAAGCTTTCTTT	CAISWTENTEAFF
TRBV18	TRBD2	.	TRBJ2-5	TGTGCCAGCTCACCCTCGGGACTAGCGGGAGGAGAGACCCAGTACTTC	CASSPSGLAGGETQYF
TRBV7-9	.	.	TRBJ2-1	TGTGCCAGCAGCCCGGGACCTGAGCAGTTCTTC	CASSPGPEQFF
TRBV19	.	.	TRBJ2-2	TGTGCCAGTAGGACTCTGACGGAGATTAACACCGGGGAGCTGTTTTTT	CASRTLTEINTGELFF
TRBV6-6	.	.	TRBJ2-7	TGTGCCAGCAGTTACGCTCAGGACGAGCAGTACTTC	CASSYAQDEQYF
TRBV5-5	.	.	TRBJ2-1	TGTGCCAGCAGCATGGACAGCTACAATGAGCAGTTCTTC	CASSMDSYNEQFF
TRBV5-4	TRBD2	.	TRBJ2-7	TGTGCCAGCAGCAAGGGACTAGCGGGGACGTCGTGGTACGAGCAGTACTTC	CASSKGLAGTSWYEQYF
TRBV29-1	TRBD2	.	TRBJ2-2	TGCAGCGCCTTGGGACTAGCGCAGGAGACCGGGGAGCTGTTTTTT	CSALGLAQETGELFF
TRBV7-9	TRBD2	.	TRBJ2-1	TGTGCCAGCAGCTTTGTAGCGGGAGGGGATAGTGAGCAGTTCTTC	CASSFVAGGDSEQFF
TRBV5-1	.	.	TRBJ2-3	TGCGCCAGCAGCGGATCCCACGGGATCCTAAGGACAGATACGCAGTATTTT	CASSGSHGILRTDTQYF
TRBV5-1	.	.	TRBJ2-1	TGCGCCAGCAGCCCGGGGTGGGGGAGCTCCTACAATGAGCAGTTCTTC	CASSPGWGSSYNEQFF
TRBV18	.	few	TRBJ2-3	TGTGCCAGCTCACCACCGATGACAACAGATACGCAGTATTTT	CASSPPMTTDTQYF
TRBV9	.	few	TRBJ1-1	TGTGCCAGCAGCGTAGTCATAAAAGGGAACACTGAAGCTTTCTTT	CASSVVIKGNTEAFF
TRBV29-1	.	few	TRBJ2-7	TGCAGCGTTGGAGGTCAGTCTGCGGGCTACGAGCAGTACTTC	CSVGGQSAGYEQYF
TRBV29-1	.	.	TRBJ2-3	TGCAGCGTTGAAGGCCCAGGGAATTGGGGCACAGATACGCAGTATTTT	CSVEGPGNWGTDTQYF
TRBV4-1	.	.	TRBJ2-3	TGCGCCAGCAGCCAAGGTTGGGACGGTGCCACAAATACGCAGTATTTT	CASSQGWDGATNTQYF
TRBV29-1	.	few	TRBJ1-5	TGCAGCGTTGCGGACGGACTCATAGGCAATCAGCCCCAGCATTTT	CSVADGLIGNQPQHF
TRBV4-3	TRBD2	medium-sized	TRBJ2-7	TGCGCCAGCAGCCAAGATAGGCTAGCGGTCTACGAGCAGTACTTC	CASSQDRLAVYEQYF
TRBV5-4	.	few	TRBJ2-3	TGTGCCAGCAGCCAGGGGGGAGCTAGCACAGATACGCAGTATTTT	CASSQGGASTDTQYF
TRBV6-6	TRBD1	.	TRBJ1-4	TGTGCCAGCAGTGGGGACAGGCAATATGAAAAACTGTTTTTT	CASSGDRQYEKLFF
TRBV27	TRBD2	.	TRBJ2-1	TGTGCCAGCAGCGAATCGGGACTAGCGTGGTTCTTC	CASSESGLAWFF
TRBV30	TRBD2	.	TRBJ2-1	TGTGCTTGGAGTGTACTCAAGCGGGAGGGCTATGAGCAGTTCTTC	CAWSVLKREGYEQFF
TRBV29-1	TRBD1	few	TRBJ1-4	TGCAGCGTTGCTGGGACAGGGCGCGAAAAACTGTTTTTT	CSVAGTGREKLFF
TRBV6-5	.	.	TRBJ2-1	TGTGCCAGCAGTCCCCTGTCCGGGGTAGAGCAGTTCTTC	CASSPLSGVEQFF
TRBV10-3	.	few	TRBJ1-2	TGTGCCATCAGTGAAGAGGACAGCTCCTCAGGACGCTACACCTTC	CAISEEDSSSGRYTF
TRBV4-2	TRBD1	few	TRBJ2-7	TGTGCCAGCAGCCCCTTCAGGACAGGGGGCTACGAGCAGTACTTC	CASSPFRTGGYEQYF
TRBV27	.	.	TRBJ2-2	TGTGCCAGCAGTTTCGGGATAGGCGGGGAGCTGTTTTTT	CASSFGIGGELFF
TRBV7-2	.	few	TRBJ2-7	TGTGCCAGCAGCCTGCATGTTACCTACGAGCAGTACTTC	CASSLHVTYEQYF
TRBV5-5	.	.	TRBJ2-5	TGTGCCAGCAGCACCCCCTCCCCGGCAGGGACTCCGGAGACCCAGTACTTC	CASSTPSPAGTPETQYF
TRBV18	TRBD1	few	TRBJ2-7	TGTGCCAGCTCACAAGAACCGGGACAGGGTGCCGAGCAGTACTTC	CASSQEPGQGAEQYF
TRBV6-6	.	.	TRBJ2-2	TGTGCCAGCAGTTACTCAGGGACCCACACCGGGGAGCTGTTTTTT	CASSYSGTHTGELFF
TRBV12-1	.	.	TRBJ2-1	TGTGCCAGCAGCTTTGAAGCTGAGCAGTTCTTC	CASSFEAEQFF
TRBV5-1	TRBD1	.	TRBJ1-4	TGCGCCAGCAGCGTGACAGGGGCAGATGAAAAACTGTTTTTT	CASSVTGADEKLFF
TRBV19	TRBD1	.	TRBJ2-1	TGTGCCAGTAGTAAGGACAGGGACTACAATGAGCAGTTCTTC	CASSKDRDYNEQFF
TRBV6-6	.	few	TRBJ2-7	TGTGCCAGCAGTTACTCGAAGGAGCAGTACTTC	CASSYSKEQYF
TRBV7-8	TRBD2	few	TRBJ2-7	TGTGCCAGCAGACTAGCGGAGAGCTCCTACGAGCAGTACTTC	CASRLAESSYEQYF
TRBV6-6	.	.	TRBJ2-7	TGTGCCAGCAGTTACGGAATAGGTTGGACCTACGAGCAGTACTTC	CASSYGIGWTYEQYF
TRBV29-1	.	few	TRBJ2-7	TGCAGCGTTCAGGGACGTGCTACCTACGAGCAGTACTTC	CSVQGRATYEQYF
TRBV5-1	.	few	TRBJ2-2	TGCGCCAGCAGCTTGGAACTGCGCGCGAACACCGGGGAGCTGTTTTTT	CASSLELRANTGELFF
TRBV5-1	TRBD2	few	TRBJ2-7	TGCGCCAGCCGACCAAGCGGGAGTACGTTCTACGAGCAGTACTTC	CASRPSGSTFYEQYF
TRBV10-2	TRBD1	few	TRBJ2-3	TGCGCCAGCAGACCGGGACAGGAATCAAGGGCGCAGTATTTT	CASRPGQESRAQYF